This entry lists 10 T cell receptor beta chains sequenced from one sample in a study of blood T cells in healthy people across ages. The second PCR ran roughly 7 to 12 cycles with a sample-barcoded 5' primer and J-beta primers. TCRdb redid the calling of the 5' RACE reads with MiXCR, one entry per CDR3 protein. The sample includes 800,000 to 1,000,000 distinct CDR3 sequences, around 49% of them seen just once. The sequenced sample was blood. The receptors come from a man aged 25 to 40 in good health.

This clonotype was counted ten times or more. The chain is built from TRBV4-2 and TRBJ2-7; 8 bases line up with TRBD1. The V gene's germline CDR1 is LGHNA and CDR2 YNFKEQ. The CDR3 runs to 16 residues. V shed 0 bases, J shed 2 bases, and the junction held 6 bases outside the gene matches. The CDR3 DNA reads as TGTGCCAGCAGCCAAGATCTGGGGGACAGGACCTACGAGCAGTACTTC. This translates into CASSQDLGDRTYEQYF.

This clonotype turned up a few times. The chain combines TRBV6-5 with TRBJ1-2; tentative D call: TRBD1 (5 bases). The CDR3 has 12 amino acids. V was clipped by 6 bases and J by 7 bases, with 12 bases between them. Germline CDR1 and CDR2: MNHEY and SVGAGI. Here the CDR3 reads CASRGDRAGYTF. CDR3 nucleotides: TGTGCCAGCAGAGGGGACCGGGCTGGCTACACCTTC.

Note on this clonotype: A clone one base away is much larger, so this may be a read error. The V gene is TRBV4-2, the J gene TRBJ2-3, with TRBD2 identical over 7 bases. Per the germline V gene, CDR1 is LGHNA and CDR2 is YNFKEQ. Trimming took 0 bases from V and 10 from J; bases not matched to a gene: 16. This CDR3 is built from 17 residues. CDR3 region: CASSQDQGSGSPDPQYF. CDR3 sequence (DNA): TGTGCCAGCAGCCAAGATCAGGGTAGCGGGTCCCCGGATCCGCAGTATTTT.

This clonotype has just a few counts. A much bigger clone sits one base away, suggesting this may be a read error. This chain joins TRBV5-5 and TRBJ2-7; perhaps TRBD1 as D (8 bases). CDR3 length: 15 residues. V was clipped by 1 base and J by 7 bases, with 18 bases between them. Per the germline V gene, CDR1 is SGHKS and CDR2 is YYEKEE (reference sequence). CDR3 bases: TGTGCCAGCAGCTTGTACAGGGGGGACTACAATGAGCAGTACTTC. Translation: CASSLYRGDYNEQYF.

This clonotype came up a few times. This rearrangement joins TRBV29-1 to TRBJ1-2; a weak D match, TRBD1 (5 bases). In germline, CDR1 is SQVTM, CDR2 ANQGSEA. This CDR3 comprises 14 residues. V was trimmed by 4 bases and J by 3 bases, leaving 15 bases between them. The CDR3 spells CSVAPRVGDYGYTF. The CDR3 nucleotides are TGCAGCGTTGCCCCCCGAGTGGGGGACTATGGCTACACCTTC.

J is TRBJ2-1 and V is TRBV7-9; 10 nucleotides line up with TRBD1. The germline V gene has CDR1 SEHNR and CDR2 FQNEAQ (reference sequence). Germline trimming cut 7 bases from V and 4 bases from J; bases unmatched to any gene: 4. There are 14 residues in the CDR3. The CDR3 DNA follows: TGTGCCAGCATTCGACAGGGGGCATACAATGAGCAGTTCTTC. Its protein is CASIRQGAYNEQFF.

This sequence joins TRBV29-1 and TRBJ2-1; no clear D gene. The length of the CDR3 is 10 residues. CDR1 and CDR2 (germline): SQVTM, ANQGSEA. Between the trimmed V and J ends, which lost 3 bases and 10 bases, there was a span of 7 bases. Here the CDR3 reads CSVDSLEQFF. The CDR3 nucleotides are TGCAGCGTTGATTCGTTGGAGCAGTTCTTC.

This clonotype was counted a single time. Sequence at one end of the junction differs from germline and may be a read error. The chain carries TRBV11-2 and TRBJ2-1, with 12 bases that match TRBD2. Near its end, the DNA agrees better with TRBJ2-7, so the J call may be wrong. Germline assignment: CDR1 SGHAT and CDR2 FQNNGV. CDR3 length: 18 amino acids. As DNA, the CDR3 is TGTACCAGCAGCAAAAGACTAGCGGGGGCTTCCCCTACCTACGAGCAGTACTTC. It encodes CTSSKRLAGASPTYEQYF.

The chain is built from TRBV20-1 and TRBJ2-5; 8 bases align to TRBD2. CDR3 length: 16 residues. CDR1 DFQATT and CDR2 SNEGSKA come from the germline V gene (reference sequence). V lost 0 bases and J lost 1; bases outside the gene matches: 7. This CDR3 reads CSARDLTGGVQETQYF. CDR3 DNA: TGCAGTGCTAGAGATCTAACGGGGGGGGTCCAAGAGACCCAGTACTTC.

The chain recombines TRBV12-3 or TRBV12-4 with TRBJ2-7; no clear D. This CDR3 has 11 amino acids. Trimming stripped 6 bases from V and 6 bases from J, with 9 bases between. The chain's CDR3 is CASSLTSEQYF. In DNA, the CDR3 is TGTGCCAGCAGCCTTACGTCCGAGCAGTACTTC.